Following are 10 T cell receptor beta chains from one sample sequenced in a study of blood T cell repertoires in COVID-19. The assay was immunoSEQ multiplex PCR, and TCRdb's table has in-frame clones only and misses some. This sample has fewer than 250,000 clones, with more than 70% found just once. What was sequenced was peripheral blood. These receptors originate from a woman between 35 and 50 years old who had recovered from COVID-19.

The chain is built from TRBV10-3 and TRBJ2-1; D not certain. The germline V and J ends were trimmed by 0 bases and 10 bases, with 10 bases remaining between them. The V gene's germline CDR1 is ENHRY and CDR2 SYGVKD. CDR3 length: 13 residues. CDR3 region: CAISESPRFEQFF. The CDR3 DNA is TGTGCCATCAGTGAGTCTCCCAGGTTCGAGCAGTTCTTC.

J is TRBJ2-5 and V is TRBV5-1; D gene unclear. V lost 2 bases, J lost 3 bases, and 5 bases lay in between. CDR1 SGHRS and CDR2 YFSETQ come from the germline V gene. CDR3 length: 12 residues. CDR3 nucleotide sequence: TGCGCCAGCAGCTTAGCAAAAGAGACCCAGTACTTC. As protein: CASSLAKETQYF.

The count of this clone is one. The chain couples TRBV18 to TRBJ1-1; D is unresolved. The CDR3 runs to 14 residues. The germline gives CDR1 KGHSH, CDR2 LQKENI. Trimming cost V 4 bases and J 1 base, with 10 bases left between them. DNA of the CDR3: TGTGCCAGCTCACGAACCCAGAAGAACACTGAAGCTTTCTTT. Its protein is CASSRTQKNTEAFF.

The V call is TRBV29-1, the J call TRBJ2-7; 16 bases align to TRBD2. The CDR3 is 16 amino acids. CDR1 SQVTM and CDR2 ANQGSEA come from the germline V gene. Trimming removed 4 bases from V and 1 base from J; junction bases left unmatched: 4. The CDR3 DNA reads as TGCAGCGTTGGGGGGACTAGCGGGAGGGTATCCTACGAGCAGTACTTC. Translation: CSVGGTSGRVSYEQYF.

The chain links TRBV14 to TRBJ2-1; D might be TRBD2 (8 bases). The CDR3 runs to 17 residues. CDR1 and CDR2 from the germline V gene are SGHDN and FVKESK. Trimming shortened V by 4 bases and J by 3 bases, and 19 bases separated the two germline ends. The CDR3 region has the DNA TGTGCCAGCAGCCCACAGGGGAGGACTAGCTTCTACAATGAGCAGTTCTTC. This translates into CASSPQGRTSFYNEQFF.

The V gene is TRBV7-2, the J gene TRBJ2-5; weak D call: TRBD1 (6 bases). Germline values: CDR1 SGHTA, CDR2 FQGNSA. V lost 5 bases, J lost 2 bases, and 9 bases lay in between. This CDR3 has 13 amino acids. This CDR3 is CASSPGHQETQYF. DNA of the CDR3: TGTGCCAGCAGCCCGGGACATCAAGAGACCCAGTACTTC.

This chain joins TRBV27 and TRBJ2-7; 9 bases line up with TRBD1. This CDR3 contains 14 residues. Germline CDR1 and CDR2: MNHEY and SMNVEV (reference sequence). The V gene end was trimmed by 5 bases and the J gene end by 2 bases; junction bases not matched to a gene: 4. CDR3 residues: CASSGGQGTYEQYF. CDR3 sequence (DNA): TGTGCCAGCAGTGGAGGACAGGGGACCTACGAGCAGTACTTC.

This chain joins TRBV6-5 and TRBJ1-2, with D uncertain. Germline values: CDR1 MNHEY, CDR2 SVGAGI. The CDR3 runs 15 residues. Between the trimmed V and J ends, which lost 2 bases and 2 bases, there was a span of 12 bases. CDR3 nucleotides: TGTGCCAGCAGTTACAGCGCGGCGGGGAACTATGGCTACACCTTC. Its translation is CASSYSAAGNYGYTF.

The rearrangement uses TRBV19 and TRBJ1-2; D is unresolved. In germline, CDR1 is LNHDA, CDR2 SQIVND (reference sequence). This CDR3 has 16 residues. V was clipped by 6 bases and J by 0 bases, with 17 bases between them. The CDR3 reads CASSHGAAATNYGYTF. Written as DNA, the CDR3 is TGTGCCAGTAGCCATGGCGCGGCCGCCACTAACTATGGCTACACCTTC.

This chain joins TRBV6-5 and TRBJ2-7; 9 bases align to TRBD2. Trimming cost V 0 bases and J 5 bases; bases outside gene matches: 8. The CDR3 is 16 residues long. CDR1 is MNHEY, CDR2 SVGAGI, per germline. Written as DNA, the CDR3 is TGTGCCAGCAGTTACTCGCCTAGCGGGATTGCTAACGAGCAGTACTTC. Translating it yields CASSYSPSGIANEQYF.